This T cell receptor (beta chain) originates from a study of T-cell memory formation after mild COVID-19. 5'RACE primed at constant segments yielded TCR alpha and TCR beta cDNA libraries bearing sample barcodes and UMIs. MiXCR, run by TCRdb on the 5' RACE reads, gives a single entry per CDR3 protein. The table lists roughly 400,000 distinct CDR3 sequences, 20% to 25% of them singletons. Germline V gene lookup returns CDR1 KGHDR and CDR2 SFDVKD. The V gene lost 4 bases and the J gene lost 5 bases, with 16 bases spanning the gap. CDR3 length: 15 amino acids. Study-wide results and caveats: A subset of responding clones appeared in pre-infection memory, suggesting cross-reactive memory joined. Clones that contracted clustered mainly in CM and EM if CD4+ and in EMRA if CD8+.

This clonotype was counted a few times. No antigen is known for it. The chain has TRBV24-1 and TRBJ1-2, with no clear D. The clonotype was recovered from an adult woman who had mild COVID-19 (a few samples of this study predate the infection). Cell type and time point are not known. Sequencing was done on a sample of PBMCs or a T cell subset sorted from them (not recorded which). The CDR3 region has the DNA TGTGCCACCAGTGACCCCGCAGCGACCCTTTATGGCTACACCTTC. It is translated as CATSDPAATLYGYTF.